The T cell receptor (beta chain) under discussion was sequenced for a study of control samples from healthy donors and cancer patients. As for this clone: The junction shows a germline mismatch at one end, possibly a read error.

Looked up from germline, CDR1 is SEHNR and CDR2 is FQNEAQ (reference sequence). CDR3 length: 11 residues. TCRdb keeps only in-frame clones here, not all; method: immunoSEQ multiplex PCR. The table includes 350,000 to 450,000 clones, approximately 90% detected once. The chain combines TRBV7-9 with TRBJ1-1; D not resolved. The specimen was PBMCs. This TCR derives from a middle-aged man with head and neck cancer. The CDR3 here is CASSLVSPGDF. The DNA of the CDR3 is TGTGCCAGCAGCTTAGTTTCCCCGGGCGACTTT.